The rows below give T cell receptor beta chains drawn from one sample of a study of CD8 T cells in Susac syndrome. MiXCR was run by TCRdb on the immunoSEQ multiplex PCR reads, yielding one entry per CDR3 protein. The data hold around 180,000 distinct CDR3 sequences, with 90% to 95% observed a single time. Sequencing was done on a sample of CD4+ T cells from PBMCs. The receptor source for this set is a human donor with Susac syndrome. CDR3s include the opening cysteine and the closing phenylalanine or tryptophan. A D gene is named only where the DNA matches it firmly. Expanded clones get a size class; other rows say once, few or many, or leave the size out.

J gene | D gene | CDR3 length | V gene | clone size | CDR3 protein | CDR3 DNA
TRBJ2-7 | - | 14 | TRBV20-1 | once | CSARALGQFYEQYF | TGCAGTGCTAGGGCCTTAGGACAGTTCTACGAGCAGTACTTC
TRBJ1-2 | TRBD1 | 16 | TRBV7-2 | once | CASSPTAGQGGYGYTF | TGTGCCAGCAGCCCCACCGCGGGACAGGGAGGTTATGGCTACACCTTC
TRBJ1-4 | TRBD1 | 13 | TRBV30 | - | CAWSPYRGEKLFF | TGTGCCTGGAGTCCTTACAGGGGCGAAAAACTGTTTTTT
TRBJ2-7 | - | 15 | TRBV6-5 | - | CASSGGTVSSYEQYF | TGTGCCAGCAGTGGGGGGACAGTGAGCTCCTACGAGCAGTACTTC
TRBJ1-2 | - | 14 | TRBV4-2 | - | CASSQLQGNNGYTF | TGTGCCAGCAGCCAACTCCAGGGGAACAATGGCTACACCTTC
TRBJ2-7 | - | 14 | TRBV7-9 | - | CASSPGLKTYEQYF | TGTGCCAGCAGCCCGGGTCTAAAGACCTACGAGCAGTACTTC
TRBJ2-1 | - | 16 | TRBV6-2/TRBV6-3 | - | CASSSLDYSSYNEQFF | TGTGCCAGCAGTTCCTTGGACTACAGCTCCTACAATGAGCAGTTCTTC
TRBJ1-2 | - | 15 | TRBV4-1 | - | CASSQDRSTNYGYTF | TGCGCCAGCAGCCAAGATCGGTCCACTAACTATGGCTACACCTTC
TRBJ2-5 | - | 12 | TRBV12-3/TRBV12-4 | - | CASSLREETQYF | TGTGCCAGCAGTTTGAGGGAAGAGACCCAGTACTTC
TRBJ2-3 | TRBD2 | 16 | TRBV6-2/TRBV6-3 | once | CASSHRLAQKEDTQYF | TGTGCCAGCAGTCATAGACTAGCCCAAAAGGAAGATACGCAGTATTTT
TRBJ2-1 | TRBD2 | 15 | TRBV7-2 | - | CASSPAGEAYNEQFF | TGTGCCAGCAGCCCTGCGGGAGAAGCATACAATGAGCAGTTCTTC
TRBJ2-2 | - | 17 | TRBV15 | - | CATSRDLSGSSAGELFF | TGTGCCACCAGCAGAGATCTTTCGGGGTCTAGTGCCGGGGAGCTGTTTTTT
TRBJ2-2 | TRBD1 | 14 | TRBV20-1 | - | CSATRTGPTGELFF | TGCAGTGCTACTAGGACAGGCCCCACCGGGGAGCTGTTTTTT
TRBJ2-2 | - | 14 | TRBV30 | - | CAWSLGGRTGELFF | TGTGCCTGGAGTTTGGGGGGGCGTACCGGGGAGCTGTTTTTT
TRBJ2-5 | - | 11 | TRBV20-1 | - | CSADSAGTQYF | TGCAGTGCCGACAGCGCGGGAACCCAGTACTTC
TRBJ2-2 | - | 13 | TRBV4-2 | - | CASSQDPSGELFF | TGTGCCAGCAGCCAAGATCCCTCCGGGGAGCTGTTTTTT
TRBJ2-1 | - | 14 | TRBV2 | - | CASREETNTNEQFF | TGTGCCAGCAGGGAGGAGACTAACACCAATGAGCAGTTCTTC
TRBJ2-2 | - | 14 | TRBV7-9 | - | CASSLGLVSQELFF | TGTGCCAGCAGCTTAGGATTGGTTTCACAGGAGCTGTTTTTT
TRBJ1-2 | - | 11 | TRBV29-1 | - | CSVEDGGGYTF | TGCAGCGTTGAAGATGGAGGTGGCTACACCTTC
TRBJ1-6 | - | 13 | TRBV7-3 | - | CASSPGTGSPLHF | TGTGCCAGCAGCCCCGGGACCGGTTCACCCCTCCACTTT
TRBJ2-4 | - | 10 | TRBV2 | - | CASSENIQYF | TGTGCCAGCAGCGAAAACATTCAGTACTTC
TRBJ2-7 | - | 15 | TRBV5-6 | - | CASSLIGRSSSEQYF | TGTGCCAGCAGCTTGATCGGCAGGAGCTCCTCCGAGCAGTACTTC
TRBJ1-2 | - | 14 | TRBV7-9 | - | CASSWFSQGAGYTF | TGTGCCAGCAGCTGGTTCAGCCAAGGGGCTGGCTACACCTTC
TRBJ1-1 | - | 16 | TRBV12-3/TRBV12-4 | - | CASSLARGIGNTEAFF | TGTGCCAGCAGTTTGGCCAGGGGTATAGGGAACACTGAAGCTTTCTTT